This T cell receptor (beta chain) was sequenced for a study of cytomegalovirus exposure and HLA in healthy donors. Study background: The 120 or so validation repertoires were produced on the same platform as the 550 to 750 repertoires of the first cohort. This was reported in a later analysis. Points from the study as a whole: Among TCR beta chains, those listed as cytomegalovirus-associated numbered 164.

The data were produced by immunoSEQ multiplex PCR, yet TCRdb's version contains in-frame clones alone and is incomplete. The top ten hold 3.3% of the sample, which has roughly 150,000 clones, 70% to 90% seen once. A remark on this clone: Its antigen is not identified.

The CDR3 contains 14 residues. The trim removed 4 bases at V and 6 bases at J, leaving 11 bases unmatched. Germline values: CDR1 GTSNPN, CDR2 SVGIG (reference sequence). Sequencing used PBMCs. This sequence was found in a woman aged 18-29 years in good health and CMV-seropositive. The chain carries TRBV30 and TRBJ2-7; 8 bases map to TRBD2. The CDR3 is CAWTHLGLDAEQYF. The CDR3 bases are TGTGCCTGGACCCATCTGGGACTAGATGCCGAGCAGTACTTC.